What follows are 19 T cell receptor beta chains derived from one specimen sequenced in a study of cytomegalovirus exposure and HLA in healthy donors (TCRdb year 2017). Libraries were constructed by the immunoSEQ multiplex PCR assay. For the multiplex PCR, a mixture combining 60 forward primers for TCR Vbeta segments and 13 reverse primers for TCR Jbeta segments was used. TCRdb provides this immuneACCESS table in a form limited to in-frame rearrangements. Some clones are lacking; in checked studies, under half of them reflect an unresolved V gene, and why the rest are absent is not known. Across this sample there are about 62,000 clones, with about four fifths seen only once. The ten largest clones capture roughly 2.9% of the sample. Material for sequencing was PBMCs. The receptors derive from a woman aged 25-40 years in good health and CMV-seronegative.

J is TRBJ2-5 and V is TRBV6-6, with 11 nucleotides matching TRBD1. TRBJ2-7 matches the DNA end more closely, so the J call is doubtful. In germline, CDR1 is MNHNY, CDR2 SVGAGI (reference sequence). The CDR3 consists of 16 residues. The DNA of the CDR3 is TGTGCCAGCAACGATCCCCGGGACAGGGGGTATGACGAGCAGTACTTC. This translates into CASNDPRDRGYDEQYF.

This clone has a handful of counts. The chain carries TRBV28 and TRBJ1-2; 7 bases match TRBD1. Per germline, CDR1 MDHEN and CDR2 SYDVKM. The CDR3 loop spans 12 amino acids. The V segment lost 7 bases and the J segment 8 bases; nucleotides outside the gene matches: 7. CDR3 protein: CASNPTGNGYTF. The CDR3 region has the DNA TGTGCCAGCAACCCGACAGGGAACGGCTACACCTTC.

This clone was counted between two and nine times. The CDR3 DNA reads as TGTGCCAGCAGCTTGTTAGGGGAAACCGGGGAGCTGTTTTTT. Amino acid sequence: CASSLLGETGELFF. This chain connects TRBV5-6 to TRBJ2-2; D perhaps matches TRBD1 (5 bases). Trimming pared 1 base from V and 5 bases from J, leaving 9 bases between. The CDR3 consists of 14 residues. Per the germline V gene, CDR1 is SGHDT and CDR2 is YYEEEE. The whole variable domain, filled in from reference TRBV5-6 and TRBJ2-2, reads DAGVTQSPTHLIKTRGQQVTLRCSPKSGHDTVSWYQQALGQGPQFIFQYYEEEERQRGNFPDRFSGHQFPNYSSELNVNALLLGDSALYLCASSLLGETGELFFGEGSRLTVL.

The chain carries TRBV7-8 and TRBJ2-5, with 7 bases lining up with TRBD1. Germline values: CDR1 SGHVS, CDR2 FQNEAQ. CDR3 length: 17 residues. V lost 4 bases and J lost 5; bases outside the gene matches: 16. CDR3 residues: CASSSPPGRGFEETQYF. CDR3 sequence (DNA): TGTGCCAGCAGCTCCCCGCCAGGCAGGGGGTTTGAGGAGACCCAGTACTTC. Drawing the rest from reference TRBV7-8 and TRBJ2-5, the complete variable domain is GAGVSQSPRYKVAKRGQDVALRCDPISGHVSLFWYQQALGQGPEFLTYFQNEAQLDKSGLPSDRFFAERPEGSVSTLKIQRTQQEDSAVYLCASSSPPGRGFEETQYFGPGTRLLVL.

The rearrangement joins TRBV5-6 to TRBJ2-1, with D possibly TRBD1 on 5 matching bases. V lost 4 bases to trimming and J lost 5 bases, with 16 bases between them. The germline V gene has CDR1 SGHDT and CDR2 YYEEEE. CDR3 length equals 15 residues. CDR3 DNA sequence: TGTGCCAGCAGCGAAGGGGCCTTCGGTCACAATGAGCAGTTCTTC. Its translation is CASSEGAFGHNEQFF. Based on the CDR3 plus reference TRBV5-6 and TRBJ2-1, the full variable domain is DAGVTQSPTHLIKTRGQQVTLRCSPKSGHDTVSWYQQALGQGPQFIFQYYEEEERQRGNFPDRFSGHQFPNYSSELNVNALLLGDSALYLCASSEGAFGHNEQFFGPGTRLTVL.

The chain carries TRBV25-1 and TRBJ2-6; 7 nucleotides agree with TRBD1. Germline V gene sequence: CDR1 MGHDK, CDR2 SYGVNS. After removal of 6 bases from V and 1 base from J, the junction contained 0 bases not matched to a gene. The CDR3 totals 14 residues. The CDR3 sequence: CASRTGSGANVLTF. The CDR3 DNA is TGTGCCAGCAGGACAGGGTCTGGGGCCAACGTCCTGACTTTC.

There are a few counts of this clone. This rearrangement joins TRBV18 to TRBJ2-5; TRBD1 aligns across 8 bases. The CDR3 covers 15 residues. J was trimmed by 5 bases and V by 3 bases; bases with no gene match: 8. Germline CDR1 and CDR2: KGHSH and LQKENI. The CDR3 DNA sequence: TGTGCCAGCTCACCCCCGCGGACAGGGAGGGAGACCCAGTACTTC. As protein: CASSPPRTGRETQYF.

V gene TRBV6-5 combines with J gene TRBJ2-7; 7 nucleotides match TRBD1. The CDR3 runs 16 residues. After removal of 0 bases from V and 2 bases from J, the junction contained 7 bases not matched to a gene. Per the germline V gene, CDR1 is MNHEY and CDR2 is SVGAGI. The CDR3 sequence is CASSYSRQGSTYEQYF. The CDR3 nucleotides are TGTGCCAGCAGTTACTCAAGACAGGGCTCGACCTACGAGCAGTACTTC.

J is TRBJ1-1 and V is TRBV5-1; D gene unclear. The CDR3 is 12 amino acids. CDR1 and CDR2 (germline): SGHRS, YFSETQ. Between the trimmed V and J ends, which lost 1 base and 3 bases, there was a span of 4 bases. The CDR3 region has the DNA TGCGCCAGCAGCTTGAGAGACACTGAAGCTTTCTTT. Its protein product is CASSLRDTEAFF. Based on the CDR3 plus reference TRBV5-1 and TRBJ1-1, the full variable domain is KAGVTQTPRYLIKTRGQQVTLSCSPISGHRSVSWYQQTPGQGLQFLFEYFSETQRNKGNFPGRFSGRQFSNSRSEMNVSTLELGDSALYLCASSLRDTEAFFGQGTRLTVV.

The chain employs TRBV5-4 and TRBJ1-2; D is perhaps TRBD1 (5 bases). V was clipped by 5 bases and J by 8 bases, with 22 bases between them. The CDR3 has 15 amino acids. Germline CDR1 SGHNT, CDR2 YYREEE (reference sequence). CDR3 sequence: CASRPPGLQAGGYTF. The CDR3 DNA reads TGTGCCAGCAGGCCCCCGGGACTGCAAGCCGGAGGCTACACCTTC. The complete variable domain, with remaining parts taken from reference TRBV5-4 and TRBJ1-2, reads ETGVTQSPTHLIKTRGQQVTLRCSSQSGHNTVSWYQQALGQGPQFIFQYYREEENGRGNFPPRFSGLQFPNYSSELNVNALELDDSALYLCASRPPGLQAGGYTFGSGTRLTVV.

CDR3 bases: TGTGCCAGCAGCTTACTCCCCCTAGAAGGCAATGAGCAGTTCTTC. This gives the protein CASSLLPLEGNEQFF. The chain employs TRBV7-2 and TRBJ2-1; D gene uncertain. Trimming pared 2 bases from V and 6 bases from J, leaving 14 bases between. CDR3 length: 15 residues. Per the germline V gene, CDR1 is SGHTA and CDR2 is FQGNSA.

This clone was detected a few times. Here the CDR3 DNA reads TGTGCCAGCAGCTTAGATGGGGGGGTTGGATACGAGCAGTACTTC. Translated, it gives CASSLDGGVGYEQYF. This sequence joins TRBV7-6 and TRBJ2-7, with 7 bases fitting TRBD2. The CDR3 covers 15 residues. Germline CDR1 is SGHVS and CDR2 is FNYEAQ. J gave up 4 bases and V 1 base, and 7 bases lay outside the gene matches.

V is TRBV11-3 and J is TRBJ2-5; D possibly corresponds to TRBD2 (5 bases). V was clipped by 5 bases and J by 6 bases, with 16 bases between them. The CDR3 spans 14 residues. Germline CDR1 is SGHNT and CDR2 is YENEEA. The CDR3 loop is CASSPLRGRQTQYF. The CDR3 DNA follows: TGTGCCAGCAGCCCCCTACGGGGTCGACAGACCCAGTACTTC. Full variable domain (rest looked up from reference TRBV11-3 and TRBJ2-5): EAGVVQSPRYKIIEKKQPVAFWCNPISGHNTLYWYLQNLGQGPELLIRYENEEAVDDSQLPKDRFSAERLKGVDSTLKIQPAELGDSAVYLCASSPLRGRQTQYFGPGTRLLVL.

The gene calls are TRBV6-1 and TRBJ2-3, with TRBD1 identical over 8 bases. Germline V CDR1 and CDR2: MNHNS, SASEGT. This CDR3 spans 17 amino acids. Trimming at V came to 3 bases and at J to 3 bases, leaving 11 bases not matched to a gene. Here the CDR3 reads CASSDDSRGLGTDTQYF. In DNA form, the CDR3 reads TGTGCCAGCAGTGATGACTCCAGGGGGCTCGGGACAGATACGCAGTATTTT.

The chain has TRBV4-3 and TRBJ1-2, with D perhaps matching TRBD1 (5 bases). This CDR3 contains 16 residues. Germline CDR1 LGHNA, CDR2 YSLEER. V dropped 0 bases and J dropped 3 bases, with 14 bases sitting between them. The CDR3 is CASSQDQGNFHYGYTF. CDR3 DNA sequence: TGCGCCAGCAGCCAAGATCAGGGAAATTTCCACTATGGCTACACCTTC.

Worth noting for this clone: One junction end does not reproduce the germline sequence, and a read error may be involved. The V and J genes are TRBV7-9 and TRBJ1-6; D unresolved. Germline lookup yields CDR1 SEHNR and CDR2 FQNEAQ (reference sequence). The length of the CDR3 is 17 residues. The CDR3 nucleotides are TGTTCCAGCAGCCCAACGGGGAGACCGCCTGGGTACTCACCCCTCCACTTT. This gives the protein CSSSPTGRPPGYSPLHF.

This sequence joins TRBV5-6 and TRBJ2-7; D is perhaps TRBD1 (5 bases). CDR3 length: 15 amino acids. CDR1 is SGHDT and CDR2 is YYEEEE in the germline V gene. V was pared by 0 bases and J by 1 base, with 11 bases between. The CDR3 sequence is CASSLGWGGSYEQYF. CDR3 nucleotide sequence: TGTGCCAGCAGCTTGGGGTGGGGCGGTTCCTACGAGCAGTACTTC.

The V call is TRBV7-2, the J call TRBJ1-4; a weak D match, TRBD1 (6 bases). Trimming took off 4 bases at V and 5 bases at J, with 11 bases between the two ends. This CDR3 has 14 amino acids. Germline V CDR1 and CDR2: SGHTA, FQGNSA. CDR3 sequence: CASSSGHSNEKLFF. Here the CDR3 DNA reads TGTGCCAGCAGCTCGGGACACTCGAATGAAAAACTGTTTTTT.

This rearrangement joins TRBV4-3 to TRBJ1-5; TRBD1 matches 10 bases. There are 15 residues in the CDR3. Looked up from germline, CDR1 is LGHNA and CDR2 is YSLEER. The V gene end was trimmed by 4 bases and the J gene end by 10 bases; junction bases not matched to a gene: 10. The CDR3 spells CASSPSDRGADPQHF. CDR3 in DNA: TGCGCCAGCAGCCCCTCGGACAGGGGGGCAGATCCCCAGCATTTT.